This T cell receptor beta chain is from a study of blood T cell repertoires in COVID-19. For the study at large: PBMCs, B-cell-depleted T cells, or T cells provided the cDNA or gDNA that made up the material.

Germline CDR1 is SGHKS and CDR2 is YYEKEE (reference sequence). V shed 4 bases and J shed 0 bases, with 11 bases lying between them. This CDR3 comprises 15 residues. TCRdb keeps only in-frame clones here, not all; method: immunoSEQ multiplex PCR. The profile shows hundreds of thousands of clones, over 70% of them singletons. The chain uses TRBV5-5 and TRBJ1-5; maybe TRBD1 (6 bases). Specimen: peripheral blood. The clonotype originates from a woman at least 80 years old with acute or convalescent COVID-19. The CDR3 protein is CASSGNRDSNQPQHF. In DNA, the CDR3 is TGTGCCAGCAGCGGCAACAGGGATAGCAATCAGCCCCAGCATTTT.